This paragraph reports one T cell receptor (beta chain). This sample was included in a study of blood T cells in healthy people across ages. The second PCR ran roughly 7 to 11 cycles with a sample-barcoded 5' primer and J-beta primers. Each single sample gave us at least 2.5 million CDR3-containing paired-end reads. MiXCR, run by TCRdb on the 5' RACE reads, gives a single entry per CDR3 protein. The sample consists of some 800,000 distinct CDR3 sequences, about 42% of them appearing once. Ranging in age from about 6 to 95, the donors were healthy Caucasian individuals from Russia. This CDR3 has 15 residues. With 8 bases clipped from V and 4 bases from J, the junction kept 14 bases outside the gene matches. Germline values: CDR1 MNHEY, CDR2 SVGAGI.

The material sequenced was blood. The receptor's source is a man in his 60s in good health. The gene calls are TRBV6-5 and TRBJ2-7, with 7 bases identical to TRBD2. CDR3 amino acids: CASQLQAGIRYEQYF. CDR3 DNA: TGTGCCAGCCAGCTACAAGCGGGAATTAGGTACGAGCAGTACTTC.